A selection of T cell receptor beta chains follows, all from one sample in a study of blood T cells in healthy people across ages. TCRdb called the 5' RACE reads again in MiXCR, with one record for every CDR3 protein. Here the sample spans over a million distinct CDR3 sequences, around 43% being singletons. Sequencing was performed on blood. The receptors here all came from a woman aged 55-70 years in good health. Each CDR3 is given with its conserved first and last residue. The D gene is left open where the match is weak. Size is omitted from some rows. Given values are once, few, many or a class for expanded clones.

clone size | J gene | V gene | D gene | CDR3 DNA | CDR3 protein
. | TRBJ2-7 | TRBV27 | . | TGTGCCAGCAGTGCATTCAACAGGGGACTGGTCGAGCAGTACTTC | CASSAFNRGLVEQYF
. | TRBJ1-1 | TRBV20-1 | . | TGCAGTGCCAGCCCCACGGGACGGACAAACACTGAAGCTTTCTTT | CSASPTGRTNTEAFF
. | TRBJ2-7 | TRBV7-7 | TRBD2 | TGTGCCAGCAGCCACCTTGAGACTAGCGGGCCCCCCTACGAGCAGTACTTC | CASSHLETSGPPYEQYF
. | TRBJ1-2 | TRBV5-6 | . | TGTGCCAGCAGCTTGGGGGACATTGACTATGGCTACACCTTC | CASSLGDIDYGYTF
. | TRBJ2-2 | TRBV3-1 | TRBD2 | TGTGCCAGCAGCCGCGGACTAGCGGGAGAGAACACCGGGGAGCTGTTTTTT | CASSRGLAGENTGELFF
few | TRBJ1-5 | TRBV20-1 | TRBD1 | TGCAGTGCTAGGGGGACAGGTCGGAATCAGCCCCAGCATTTT | CSARGTGRNQPQHF
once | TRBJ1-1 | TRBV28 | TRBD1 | TGTGCCAGCAGTTTTAGGGACAGGGGGCGCGGCACTGAAGCTTTCTTT | CASSFRDRGRGTEAFF
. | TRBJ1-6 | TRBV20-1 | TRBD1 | TGCAGTGCTAGAGCTCTAATCCGGGACAGATATAATTCACCCCTCCACTTT | CSARALIRDRYNSPLHF
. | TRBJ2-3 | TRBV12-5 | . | TGTGCTAGTGGGGAGGGACAGAACACAGATACGCAGTATTTT | CASGEGQNTDTQYF
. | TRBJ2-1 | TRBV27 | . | TGTGCCAGCAGTCCCATTGGATGGTCCTACAATGAGCAGTTCTTC | CASSPIGWSYNEQFF
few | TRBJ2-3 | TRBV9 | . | TGTGCCAGCAGCGTAGGGTTTCAGCACAGGGGCACAGATACGCAGTATTTT | CASSVGFQHRGTDTQYF
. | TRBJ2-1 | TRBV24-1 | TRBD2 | TGTGCCACCAGTGATCCCGGGGGGACCAGCTCCTACAATGAGCAGTTCTTC | CATSDPGGTSSYNEQFF
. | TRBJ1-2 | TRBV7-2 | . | TGTGCCAGCAGCTTCTCAGGGCTCGGCTACACCTTC | CASSFSGLGYTF
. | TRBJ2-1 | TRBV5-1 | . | TGCGCCAGCAGCGCAACTAGTATGTCCTACAATGAGCAGTTCTTC | CASSATSMSYNEQFF
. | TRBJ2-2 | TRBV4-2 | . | TGTGCCAGCAGCCCGTTAGAGAACACCGGGGAGCTGTTTTTT | CASSPLENTGELFF
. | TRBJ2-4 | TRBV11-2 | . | TGTGCCAGCAGCTTGGGGCGGGCTATCAAAAACATTCAGTACTTC | CASSLGRAIKNIQYF
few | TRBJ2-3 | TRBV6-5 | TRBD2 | TGTGCCAGCAGTTTTAGGGCTAGCGGGATCCTCCCAGCAGATACGCAGTATTTT | CASSFRASGILPADTQYF
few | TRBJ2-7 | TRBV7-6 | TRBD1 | TGTGCCAGCAGCGCAACAGGGGGCGGGACAACTGGTGAGCAGTACTTC | CASSATGGGTTGEQYF
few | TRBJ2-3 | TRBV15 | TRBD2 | TGTGCCACCAGCGTTAGCGGGGGCACAGATACGCAGTATTTT | CATSVSGGTDTQYF
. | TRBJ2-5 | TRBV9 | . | TGTGCCAGCAGCGTAGGTACAGTACCCCAAGAGACCCAGTACTTC | CASSVGTVPQETQYF
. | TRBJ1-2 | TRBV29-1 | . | TGCAGCGTTGTTCAATATAACTATGGCTACACCTTC | CSVVQYNYGYTF
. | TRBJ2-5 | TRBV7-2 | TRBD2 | TGTGCCAGCAGCCCGGGGATAGCGGGAGAGACCCAGTACTTC | CASSPGIAGETQYF
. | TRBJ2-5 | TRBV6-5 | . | TGTGCCACCAAGTTACAGGGAGGGGTCCAAGAGACCCAGTACTTC | CATKLQGGVQETQYF
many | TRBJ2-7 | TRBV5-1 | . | TGCGCCAGCAGCTTTCTACAGGGGGGGCCCTACGAGCAGTACTTC | CASSFLQGGPYEQYF
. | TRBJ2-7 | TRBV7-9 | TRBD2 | TGTGCCAGCACAGCCGGGACTAGCGGCTACGAGCAGTACTTC | CASTAGTSGYEQYF
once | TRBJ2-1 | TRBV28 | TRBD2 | TGTGCCAGCAGTCGAGCTAGCGGGAGTTTGATCTCCAATGAGCAGTTCTTC | CASSRASGSLISNEQFF
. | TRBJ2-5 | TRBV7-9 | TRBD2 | TGTGCCAGCAGCTTAGAGGGGACTAGCGGGGATGAGCAGTACTTC | CASSLEGTSGDEQYF
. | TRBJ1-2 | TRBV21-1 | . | TGTGCCAGCAGCAAGAAGGGTGGCTACACCTTC | CASSKKGGYTF
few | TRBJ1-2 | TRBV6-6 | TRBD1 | TGTGCCAGCACCCGGGACAGCGGCCTTAACTATGGCTACACCTTC | CASTRDSGLNYGYTF
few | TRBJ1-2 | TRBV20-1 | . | TGCAGTGCCAATCAGAGGGGCAGAGTTAACTATGGCTACACCTTC | CSANQRGRVNYGYTF
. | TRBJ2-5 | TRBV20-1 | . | TGCAGTGCTAGGAGGCATTCACAGACCCAGTACTTC | CSARRHSQTQYF
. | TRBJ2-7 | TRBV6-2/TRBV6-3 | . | TGTGCCAGCAGCCCACGCCATGGGAACTCCTACAATGAGCAGTACTTC | CASSPRHGNSYNEQYF
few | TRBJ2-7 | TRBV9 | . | TGTGCCAGCAGCGTAGAGGCAGCAGGACCCTACGAGCAGTACTTC | CASSVEAAGPYEQYF
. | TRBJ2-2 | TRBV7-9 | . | TGTGCCAGCAGCTTAGCGATCGGAGGGACCGGGGAGCTGTTTTTT | CASSLAIGGTGELFF
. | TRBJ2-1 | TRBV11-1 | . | TGTGCCAGCAGCAAGGGGTTCAATGAGCAGTTCTTC | CASSKGFNEQFF
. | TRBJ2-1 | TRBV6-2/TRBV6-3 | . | TGTGCCGGCAGCGACAGCTCCGGGGAGCAGTTCTTC | CAGSDSSGEQFF
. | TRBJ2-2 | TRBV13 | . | TGTGCCAGCAGCCTCCTTAGGACTACCGGGGAGCTGTTTTTT | CASSLLRTTGELFF
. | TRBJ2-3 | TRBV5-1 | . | TGCCCTCCGCCGGATACGCAGTATTTT | CPPPDTQYF
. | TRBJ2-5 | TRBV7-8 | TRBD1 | TGTGCCAGCAGCTTCACTTCGACAGGGTCGGAGCCCTTTCAAGAGACCCAGTACTTC | CASSFTSTGSEPFQETQYF
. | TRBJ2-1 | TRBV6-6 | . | TGTGCCAGCAGTCCGTCCGGGACCGCTTTCATTGAGCAGTTCTTC | CASSPSGTAFIEQFF
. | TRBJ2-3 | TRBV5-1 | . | TGCGCCAGCAGCTTTGCTGGGGGCGCCCGGACAGATACGCAGTATTTT | CASSFAGGARTDTQYF
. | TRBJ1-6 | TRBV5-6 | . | . | CASSSVGVGSPPHF
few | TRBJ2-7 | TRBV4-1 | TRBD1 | TGCGCCAGCAGCCAAGTCTTTGGGACAGGGGGTTACGAGCAGTACTTC | CASSQVFGTGGYEQYF
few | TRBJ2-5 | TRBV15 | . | TGTGCCACCAGCAGAGACGGACAAGAGACCCAGTACTTC | CATSRDGQETQYF
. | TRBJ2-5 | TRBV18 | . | TGTGCCAGCTCACCCAAGTGGGACCCAGCGGGAGAGACCCAGTACTTC | CASSPKWDPAGETQYF
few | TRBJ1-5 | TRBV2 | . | TGTGCCAGCAGTGAATATGACGTTAGCAATCAGCCCCAGCATTTT | CASSEYDVSNQPQHF
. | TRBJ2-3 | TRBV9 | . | TGTGCCAGCAGCGTCAACCCCAGGGTTAACACAGATACGCAGTATTTT | CASSVNPRVNTDTQYF
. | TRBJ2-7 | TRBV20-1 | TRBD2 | TGCAGTGCTAGAGGTCGACTAGCGGGATGGTACGAGCAGTACTTC | CSARGRLAGWYEQYF
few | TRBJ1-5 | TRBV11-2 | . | TGTGCCAGCAGCCGGAGGCTTGTAGATGCTTATAGCAATCAGCCCCAGCATTTT | CASSRRLVDAYSNQPQHF
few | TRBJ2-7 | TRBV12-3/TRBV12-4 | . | TGTGCCAGCAGCTCCGGGTCTGCCGAGCAGTACTTC | CASSSGSAEQYF
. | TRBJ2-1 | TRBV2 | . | TGTGCCAGTGCGAGGGGGGGCATGTCCTACAATGAGCAGTTCTTC | CASARGGMSYNEQFF
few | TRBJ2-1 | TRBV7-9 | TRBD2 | TGTGCCAGCAGCCCCACTAGCGGGAAAAATGAGCAGTTCTTC | CASSPTSGKNEQFF
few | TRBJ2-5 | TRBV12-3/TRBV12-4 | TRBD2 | TGTGCCAGCAGTTTACGGCGGCGGGAGGGTTCGGAGACCCAGTACTTC | CASSLRRREGSETQYF
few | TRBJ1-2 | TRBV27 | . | TGTGCCAGCAGTTTATCCGGGGTGAGGAATTATGGCTACACCTTC | CASSLSGVRNYGYTF